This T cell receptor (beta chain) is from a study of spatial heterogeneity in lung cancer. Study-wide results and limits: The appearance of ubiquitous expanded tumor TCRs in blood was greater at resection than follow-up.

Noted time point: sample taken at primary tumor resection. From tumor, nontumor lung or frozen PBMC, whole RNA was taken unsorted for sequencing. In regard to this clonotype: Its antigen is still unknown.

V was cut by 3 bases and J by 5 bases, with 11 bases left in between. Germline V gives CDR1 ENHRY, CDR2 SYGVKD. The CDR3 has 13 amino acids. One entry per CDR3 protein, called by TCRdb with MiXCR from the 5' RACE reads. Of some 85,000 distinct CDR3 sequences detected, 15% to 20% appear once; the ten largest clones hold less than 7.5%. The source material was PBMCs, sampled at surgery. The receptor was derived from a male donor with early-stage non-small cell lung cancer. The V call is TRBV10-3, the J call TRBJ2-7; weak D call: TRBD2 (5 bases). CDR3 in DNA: TGTGCCATCAGTGACCGGGATCGGCACGAGCAGTACTTC. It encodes CAISDRDRHEQYF.